The clone carrying this T cell receptor beta chain was seen only a few times. As yet, its antigen is unknown. This CDR3 is 18 amino acids long. The V segment lost 4 bases and the J segment 2 bases; nucleotides outside the gene matches: 8. CDR1 is SGHKS, CDR2 YYEKEE, per germline (reference sequence). The sample comes from a study of blood T cells in healthy people across ages. The authors ran a second PCR of 7 to 11 cycles using a sample-barcoded 5' primer and a J-beta primer mix. TCRdb reprocessed the 5' RACE reads with MiXCR, giving one entry per CDR3 protein. The top ten clones hold 10% of a sample with some 890,000 distinct CDR3 sequences, 25% to 35% of them seen once. Study results and limitations: The fall in TCR beta diversity per million T cells was roughly linear with age.

These data were also reused for a study on T cells of mothers and their children. Per that paper: Donors were three healthy Caucasian mothers and their six children. Second-PCR amplification with M1S added sample barcodes and 2-4 random nucleotides.

The sample consisted of blood. The chain combines TRBV5-5 with TRBJ2-6, with 11 bases fitting TRBD1. The sequence was obtained from a woman between 35 and 50 years old in good health. The CDR3: CASSPTQGQGAGANVLTF. CDR3 nucleotides: TGTGCCAGCAGCCCCACTCAGGGACAGGGGGCTGGGGCCAACGTCCTGACTTTC. The full variable domain, its missing parts supplied by reference TRBV5-5 and TRBJ2-6, is DAGVTQSPTHLIKTRGQQVTLRCSPISGHKSVSWYQQVLGQGPQFIFQYYEKEERGRGNFPDRFSARQFPNYSSELNVNALLLGDSALYLCASSPTQGQGAGANVLTFGAGSRLTVL.